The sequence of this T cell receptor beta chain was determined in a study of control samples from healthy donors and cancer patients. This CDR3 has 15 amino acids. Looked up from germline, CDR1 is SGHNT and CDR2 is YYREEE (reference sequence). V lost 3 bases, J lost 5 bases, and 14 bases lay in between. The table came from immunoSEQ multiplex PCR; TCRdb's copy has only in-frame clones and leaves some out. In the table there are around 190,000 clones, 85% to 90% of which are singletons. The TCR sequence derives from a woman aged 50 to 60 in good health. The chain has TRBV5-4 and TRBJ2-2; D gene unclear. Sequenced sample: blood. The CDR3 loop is CASSSGVQRTGELFF. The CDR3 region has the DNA TGTGCCAGCAGCTCTGGGGTTCAGAGGACCGGGGAGCTGTTTTTT.